This T cell receptor (beta chain) was documented in a study of T cell responses to AZD1222 COVID-19 vaccine. The germline CDR1 and CDR2 sequences are LNHNV and YYDKDF (reference sequence). V dropped 2 bases and J dropped 5; count of bases not matched to a gene: 2. The CDR3 consists of 14 residues. Note on this clone: Its cognate antigen is unknown.

Study-wide points: Vaccination with two AZD1222 doses was followed by a rise in Spike-specific TCR breadth and depth. Within unmutated variant regions lay the reported targets of nearly half of spike-specific TCRs. The donor cohort was predominantly white British with a female majority, and clonal diversity may have been underestimated. Across the whole spike, CD4 TCRs peaked at regions 160-218 and 743-854.

Profiled with immunoSEQ multiplex PCR; TCRdb holds only in-frame clones, not every one. Among under 250,000 clones, 93% were seen once, and the ten largest hold around 1%. The chain carries TRBV15 and TRBJ2-2; TRBD2 matches 7 bases. The clonotype comes from an adult in good health. Sequenced material: peripheral blood, taken on day 0 of MenACWY control vaccination. CDR3 sequence reads: CATSRKRGTGELFF. The CDR3 nucleotides are TGTGCCACCAGCAGAAAGCGGGGAACCGGGGAGCTGTTTTTT. Complete variable domain (other parts from reference TRBV15 and TRBJ2-2): DAMVIQNPRYQVTQFGKPVTLSCSQTLNHNVMYWYQQKSSQAPKLLFHYYDKDFNNEADTPDNFQSRRPNTSFCFLDIRSPGLGDTAMYLCATSRKRGTGELFFGEGSRLTVL.